This entry concerns a single TCR beta chain. The data were obtained in a study of blood T cell repertoires in COVID-19. Original processing notes: Amplified reference gene primers provided the basis for estimating nucleated cell counts. Here immunoSEQ multiplex PCR was the method, and the copy in TCRdb shows in-frame clones only, minus some. D and trimming were read from the DNA, whereas the V and J calls and clone size are those reported in that table. The sample gives about 200,000 clones, nearly 90% of which show up once; about 18% is in the top ten. The CDR3 extends over 11 amino acids. Trimming took 2 bases from V and 8 from J, leaving 6 bases between them. Germline values: CDR1 SGHTA, CDR2 FQGNSA.

V and J are TRBV7-2 and TRBJ1-1; possible D gene TRBD1, 6 bases. The TCR originated in a man in his fifties or sixties with COVID-19, enrolled during active disease. The sample consisted of peripheral blood. CDR3 protein: CASSLRGEAFF. In DNA, the CDR3 is TGTGCCAGCAGCTTAAGGGGGGAAGCTTTCTTT. The entire variable domain, with the rest obtained from reference TRBV7-2 and TRBJ1-1, is as follows: GAGVSQSPSNKVTEKGKDVELRCDPISGHTALYWYRQSLGQGLEFLIYFQGNSAPDKSGLPSDRFSAERTGGSVSTLTIQRTQQEDSAVYLCASSLRGEAFFGQGTRLTVV.